The entry below gives a single T cell receptor (beta chain) sequence along with its context. These data are taken from a study of blood T cell repertoires in COVID-19. In the study overall: Samples representing acute and convalescent COVID-19 were sourced from the United States, Italy and Spain. T cells, B-cell-depleted T cells, or PBMCs supplied cDNA or gDNA.

Per the germline V gene, CDR1 is SGDLS and CDR2 is YYNGEE. This CDR3 contains 14 residues. J was trimmed by 6 bases and V by 3 bases; bases with no gene match: 7. In the original processing: Reference gene primer amplification yielded estimated nucleated cell counts. The table came from immunoSEQ multiplex PCR; TCRdb's copy has only in-frame clones and leaves some out. V, J and clone size were drawn from that table, and D and trimming were deduced from the DNA. The sample lists 300,000 or so clones, about 83% seen once, with 1% to 1.5% in the top ten. Sequenced sample: peripheral blood. The chain employs TRBV9 and TRBJ2-7, with 9 bases that match TRBD1. This TCR came from a woman aged 50 to 65 with acute or convalescent COVID-19. The CDR3 coding sequence is TGTGCCAGCAGCGCCCGGACAGGGGCCGGCGAGCAGTACTTC. This sequence encodes CASSARTGAGEQYF.